This T cell receptor (beta chain) came from a study of cytomegalovirus exposure and HLA in healthy donors. About this clone itself: Its antigen is unidentified.

CDR3 size: 17 residues. Germline V gene lookup returns CDR1 LNHDA and CDR2 SQIVND (reference sequence). Between the trimmed V and J ends, which lost 1 base and 0 bases, there was a span of 13 bases. 60 Vbeta and 13 Jbeta primers were used in PCR. Per the authors' pipeline: A later analysis counted 80 million or so unique TCR beta chains, 9.5 million to 13 million shared. Some clones are missing from TCRdb's copy, which holds only in-frame ones; the method was immunoSEQ multiplex PCR. That table furnishes V, J and clone size, whereas the DNA furnished D and trimming. Here the sample table reports 50,000 to 55,000 clones. Study-wide results and caveats: For most TCR beta V segments, an earlier analysis put the productive rate at about 90% or about 30% of the time. CMV serostatus alone was available as immune exposure information. Presence/absence analyses assumed roughly uniform sequencing depth across donors.

The sequence derives from a woman aged 60 to 75 in good health and CMV-seropositive. The chain joins TRBV19 to TRBJ1-5, with D maybe TRBD1 (5 bases). Sequenced material: PBMCs. CDR3 residues: CASSIAVDSYSNQPQHF. The CDR3 coding sequence is TGTGCCAGTAGTATAGCGGTTGACAGCTATAGCAATCAGCCCCAGCATTTT.